This entry is about one TCR beta chain. Antigen: not known. This sample was included in a study of blood T cells in healthy people across ages. Overall study results and limits: Expanded clonotype shifts may have been confounded, as the donors had an unknown CMV status.

Sample-barcoded 5' priming and a J-beta primer mix drove a second PCR of roughly 6 to 12 cycles. Using its own MiXCR run on the 5' RACE reads, TCRdb lists one record per CDR3 protein. Here the sample spans fewer than 900,000 distinct CDR3 sequences, roughly 35% being singletons. This CDR3 contains 14 residues. CDR1 and CDR2 (germline): SNHLY, FYNNEI. V lost 4 bases and J lost 4, with 13 bases in between. In terms of origin and age, donors were healthy Caucasian individuals from Russia aged about 6 to 90. Per sample, at least 5.5 micrograms of total RNA were extracted. The chain combines TRBV2 with TRBJ1-1; D may be TRBD1 (6 bases). This receptor was identified in a young man in good health. Sequences were obtained from blood. In DNA form, the CDR3 reads TGTGCCAGCAGTGTTCCAGGGGTTGGCACTGAAGCTTTCTTT. As protein: CASSVPGVGTEAFF.